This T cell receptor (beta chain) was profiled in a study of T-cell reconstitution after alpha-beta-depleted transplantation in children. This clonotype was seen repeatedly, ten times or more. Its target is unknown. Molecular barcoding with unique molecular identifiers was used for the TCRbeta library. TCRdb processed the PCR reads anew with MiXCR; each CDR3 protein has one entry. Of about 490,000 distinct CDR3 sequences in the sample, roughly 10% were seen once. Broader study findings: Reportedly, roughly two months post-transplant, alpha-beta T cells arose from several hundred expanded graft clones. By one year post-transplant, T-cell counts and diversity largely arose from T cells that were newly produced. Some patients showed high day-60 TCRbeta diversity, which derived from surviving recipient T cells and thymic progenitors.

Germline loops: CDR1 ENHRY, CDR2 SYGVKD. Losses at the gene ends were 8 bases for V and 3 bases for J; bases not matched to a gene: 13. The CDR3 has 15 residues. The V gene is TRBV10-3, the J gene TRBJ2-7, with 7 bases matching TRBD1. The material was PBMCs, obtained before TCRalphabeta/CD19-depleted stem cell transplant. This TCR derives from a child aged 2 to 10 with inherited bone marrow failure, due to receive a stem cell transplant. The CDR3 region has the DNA TGTGCCATCCGATTCTCCGGGACAGTCAACTACGAGCAGTACTTC. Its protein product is CAIRFSGTVNYEQYF.